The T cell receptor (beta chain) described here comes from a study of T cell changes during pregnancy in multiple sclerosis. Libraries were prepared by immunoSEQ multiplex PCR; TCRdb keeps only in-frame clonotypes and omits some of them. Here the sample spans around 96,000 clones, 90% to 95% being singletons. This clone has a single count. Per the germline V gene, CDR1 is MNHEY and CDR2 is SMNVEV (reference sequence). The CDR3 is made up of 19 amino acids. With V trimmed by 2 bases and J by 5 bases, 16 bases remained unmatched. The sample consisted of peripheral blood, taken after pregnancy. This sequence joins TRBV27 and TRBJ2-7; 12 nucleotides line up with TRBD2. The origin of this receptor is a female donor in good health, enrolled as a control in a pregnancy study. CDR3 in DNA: TGTGCCAGCAGTTTAAGGCCCCCGATGACTAGCGGGAGTATCGACGAGCAGTACTTC. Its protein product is CASSLRPPMTSGSIDEQYF.